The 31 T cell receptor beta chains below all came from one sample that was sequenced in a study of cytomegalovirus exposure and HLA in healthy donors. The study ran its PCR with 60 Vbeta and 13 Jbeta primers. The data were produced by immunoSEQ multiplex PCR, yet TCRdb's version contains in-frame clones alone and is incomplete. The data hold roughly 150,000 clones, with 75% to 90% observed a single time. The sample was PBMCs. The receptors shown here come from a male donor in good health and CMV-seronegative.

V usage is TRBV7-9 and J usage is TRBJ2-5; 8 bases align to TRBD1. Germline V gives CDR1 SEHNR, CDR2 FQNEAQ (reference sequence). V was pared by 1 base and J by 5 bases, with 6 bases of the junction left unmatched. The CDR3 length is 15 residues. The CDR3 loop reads CASSLGDRGGETQYF. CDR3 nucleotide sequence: TGTGCCAGCAGCTTAGGTGACAGGGGAGGTGAGACCCAGTACTTC.

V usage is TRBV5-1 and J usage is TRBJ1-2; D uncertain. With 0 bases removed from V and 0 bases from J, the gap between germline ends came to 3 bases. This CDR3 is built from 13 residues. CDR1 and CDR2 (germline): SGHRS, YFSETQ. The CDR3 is CASSLAANYGYTF. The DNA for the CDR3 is TGCGCCAGCAGCTTGGCGGCTAACTATGGCTACACCTTC.

The CDR3 DNA is TGTGCCAGCAGCCTGACAGGAGTTGGCACTGAAGCTTTCTTT. It codes for CASSLTGVGTEAFF. The gene calls are TRBV11-3 and TRBJ1-1; D is possibly TRBD1 (6 bases). V was trimmed by 5 bases and J by 4 bases, leaving 14 bases between them. The germline V gene encodes CDR1 SGHNT and CDR2 YENEEA. The CDR3 runs to 14 residues. The full variable domain, completed using reference TRBV11-3 and TRBJ1-1, is EAGVVQSPRYKIIEKKQPVAFWCNPISGHNTLYWYLQNLGQGPELLIRYENEEAVDDSQLPKDRFSAERLKGVDSTLKIQPAELGDSAVYLCASSLTGVGTEAFFGQGTRLTVV.

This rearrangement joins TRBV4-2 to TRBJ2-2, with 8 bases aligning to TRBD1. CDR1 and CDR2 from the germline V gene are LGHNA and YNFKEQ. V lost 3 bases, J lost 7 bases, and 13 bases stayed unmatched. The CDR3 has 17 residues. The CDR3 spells CASSQQEGQVAGGELFF. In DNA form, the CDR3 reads TGTGCCAGCAGCCAGCAGGAGGGACAGGTTGCTGGCGGGGAGCTGTTTTTT.

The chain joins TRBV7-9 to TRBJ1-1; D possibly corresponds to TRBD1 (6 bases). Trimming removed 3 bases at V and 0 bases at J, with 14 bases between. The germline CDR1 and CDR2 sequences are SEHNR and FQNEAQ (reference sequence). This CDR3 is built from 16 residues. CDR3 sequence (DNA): TGTGCCAGCAGCTTCGGGCCGGACAGAATGAACACTGAAGCTTTCTTT. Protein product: CASSFGPDRMNTEAFF. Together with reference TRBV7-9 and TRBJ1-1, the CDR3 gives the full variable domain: DTGVSQNPRHKITKRGQNVTFRCDPISEHNRLYWYRQTLGQGPEFLTYFQNEAQLEKSRLLSDRFSAERPKGSFSTLEIQRTEQGDSAMYLCASSFGPDRMNTEAFFGQGTRLTVV.

CDR3 in amino acids: CASSRALSTDTQYF. In DNA form, the CDR3 reads TGTGCCAGCAGCCGGGCCCTTTCCACAGATACGCAGTATTTT. The chain combines TRBV14 with TRBJ2-3; no clear D gene. Germline-derived CDR1 and CDR2 are SGHDN and FVKESK. Trimming cost V 4 bases and J 2 bases, with 10 bases left between them. CDR3 length equals 14 residues. The full variable domain, rest sourced from reference TRBV14 and TRBJ2-3, is EAGVTQFPSHSVIEKGQTVTLRCDPISGHDNLYWYRRVMGKEIKFLLHFVKESKQDESGMPNNRFLAERTGGTYSTLKVQPAELEDSGVYFCASSRALSTDTQYFGPGTRLTVL.

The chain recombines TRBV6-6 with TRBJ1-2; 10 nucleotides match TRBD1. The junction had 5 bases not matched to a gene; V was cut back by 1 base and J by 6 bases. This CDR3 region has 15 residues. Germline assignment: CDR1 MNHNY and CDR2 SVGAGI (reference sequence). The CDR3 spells CASSYWDRGVDGYTF. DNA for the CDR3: TGTGCCAGCAGTTACTGGGACAGGGGTGTTGATGGCTACACCTTC.

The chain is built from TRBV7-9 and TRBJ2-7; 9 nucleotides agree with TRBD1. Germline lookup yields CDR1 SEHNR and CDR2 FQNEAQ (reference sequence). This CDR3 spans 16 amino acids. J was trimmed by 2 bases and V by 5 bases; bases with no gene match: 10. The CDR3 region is CASSQLGTGPTYEQYF. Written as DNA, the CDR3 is TGTGCCAGCAGCCAACTAGGGACAGGGCCAACCTACGAGCAGTACTTC.

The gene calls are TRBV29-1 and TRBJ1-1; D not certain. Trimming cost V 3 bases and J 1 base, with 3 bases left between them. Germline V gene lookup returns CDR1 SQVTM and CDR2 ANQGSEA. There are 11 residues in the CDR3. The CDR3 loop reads CSVERNTEAFF. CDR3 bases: TGCAGCGTTGAGCGGAACACTGAAGCTTTCTTT.

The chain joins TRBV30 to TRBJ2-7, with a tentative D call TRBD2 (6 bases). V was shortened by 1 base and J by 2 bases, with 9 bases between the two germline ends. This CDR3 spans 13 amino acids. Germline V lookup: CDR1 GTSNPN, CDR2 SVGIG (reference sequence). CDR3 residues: CAWSAGGTYEQYF. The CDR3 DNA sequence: TGTGCCTGGAGTGCTGGAGGGACCTACGAGCAGTACTTC.

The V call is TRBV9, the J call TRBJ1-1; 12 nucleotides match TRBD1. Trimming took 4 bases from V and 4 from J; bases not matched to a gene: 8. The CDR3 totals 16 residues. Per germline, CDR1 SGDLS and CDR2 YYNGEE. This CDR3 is CASSRGGQGASTEAFF. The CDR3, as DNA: TGTGCCAGCAGCCGGGGGGGACAGGGGGCTTCCACTGAAGCTTTCTTT.

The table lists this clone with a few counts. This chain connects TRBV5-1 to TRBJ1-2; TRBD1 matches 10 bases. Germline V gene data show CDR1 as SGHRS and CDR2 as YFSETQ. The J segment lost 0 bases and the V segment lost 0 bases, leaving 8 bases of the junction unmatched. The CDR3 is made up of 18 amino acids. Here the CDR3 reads CASSLAPGQGGSNYGYTF. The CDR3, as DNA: TGCGCCAGCAGCTTGGCCCCCGGACAGGGGGGTTCTAACTATGGCTACACCTTC.

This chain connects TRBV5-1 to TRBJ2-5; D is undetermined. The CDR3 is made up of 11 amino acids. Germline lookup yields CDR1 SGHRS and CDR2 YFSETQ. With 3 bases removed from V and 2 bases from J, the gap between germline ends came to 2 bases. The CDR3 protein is CASSSQETQYF. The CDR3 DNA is TGCGCCAGCAGCTCACAAGAGACCCAGTACTTC.

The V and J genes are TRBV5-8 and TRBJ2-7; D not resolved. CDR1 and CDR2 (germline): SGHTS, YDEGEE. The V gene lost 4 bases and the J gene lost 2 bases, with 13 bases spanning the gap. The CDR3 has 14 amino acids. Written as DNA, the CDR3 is TGTGCCAGCAGCCCCGAGGCAGCAACCTACGAGCAGTACTTC. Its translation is CASSPEAATYEQYF.

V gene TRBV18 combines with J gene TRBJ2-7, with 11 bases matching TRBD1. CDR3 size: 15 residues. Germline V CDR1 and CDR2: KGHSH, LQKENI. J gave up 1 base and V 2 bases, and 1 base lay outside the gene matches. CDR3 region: CASSPGTGGSYEQYF. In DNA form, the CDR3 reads TGTGCCAGCTCACCAGGGACAGGGGGTTCCTACGAGCAGTACTTC.

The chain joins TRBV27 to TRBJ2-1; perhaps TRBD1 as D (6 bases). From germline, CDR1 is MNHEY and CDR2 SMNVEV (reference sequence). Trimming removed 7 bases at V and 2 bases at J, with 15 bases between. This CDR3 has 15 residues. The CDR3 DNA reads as TGTGCCAGCAACCGGGGACACTCCCCCTACAATGAGCAGTTCTTC. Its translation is CASNRGHSPYNEQFF.

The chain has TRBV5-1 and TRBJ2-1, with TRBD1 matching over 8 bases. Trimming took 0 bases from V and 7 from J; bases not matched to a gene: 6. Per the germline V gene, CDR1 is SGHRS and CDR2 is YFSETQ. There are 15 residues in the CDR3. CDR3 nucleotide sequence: TGCGCCAGCAGCTTGGTTCAGGGGGCGTTTAATGAGCAGTTCTTC. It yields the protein CASSLVQGAFNEQFF.

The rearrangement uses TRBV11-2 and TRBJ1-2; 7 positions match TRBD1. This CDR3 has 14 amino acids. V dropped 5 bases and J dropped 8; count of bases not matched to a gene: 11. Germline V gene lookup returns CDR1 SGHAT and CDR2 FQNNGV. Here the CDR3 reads CASSQTTGMRGYTF. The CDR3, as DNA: TGTGCCAGCAGCCAGACGACAGGGATGAGGGGCTACACCTTC. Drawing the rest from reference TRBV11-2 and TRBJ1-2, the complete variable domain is EAGVAQSPRYKIIEKRQSVAFWCNPISGHATLYWYQQILGQGPKLLIQFQNNGVVDDSQLPKDRFSAERLKGVDSTLKIQPAKLEDSAVYLCASSQTTGMRGYTFGSGTRLTVV.

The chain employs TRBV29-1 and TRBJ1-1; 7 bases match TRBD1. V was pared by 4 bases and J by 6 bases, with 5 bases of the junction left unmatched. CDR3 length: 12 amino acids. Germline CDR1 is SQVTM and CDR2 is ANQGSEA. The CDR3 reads CSVATGLAEAFF. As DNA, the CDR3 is TGCAGCGTTGCGACAGGGCTCGCTGAAGCTTTCTTT.

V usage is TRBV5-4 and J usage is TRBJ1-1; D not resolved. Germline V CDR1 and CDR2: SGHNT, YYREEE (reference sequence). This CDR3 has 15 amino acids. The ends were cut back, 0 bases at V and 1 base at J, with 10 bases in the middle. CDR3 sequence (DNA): TGTGCCAGCAGCTTGGATTTACCCGGGAACACTGAAGCTTTCTTT. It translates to CASSLDLPGNTEAFF.

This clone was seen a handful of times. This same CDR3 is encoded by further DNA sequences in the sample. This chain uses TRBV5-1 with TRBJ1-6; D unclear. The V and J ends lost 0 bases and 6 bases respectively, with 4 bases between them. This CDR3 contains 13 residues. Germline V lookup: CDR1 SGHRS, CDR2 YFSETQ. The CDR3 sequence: CASSLDSNSPLHF. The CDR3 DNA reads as TGCGCCAGCAGCTTGGACAGTAATTCACCCCTCCACTTT.

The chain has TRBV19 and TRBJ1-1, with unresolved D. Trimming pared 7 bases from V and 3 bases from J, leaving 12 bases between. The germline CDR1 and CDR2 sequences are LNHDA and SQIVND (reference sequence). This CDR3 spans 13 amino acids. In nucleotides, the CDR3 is TGTGCCAGTAACCCCTTCGGGGACACTGAAGCTTTCTTT. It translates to CASNPFGDTEAFF.

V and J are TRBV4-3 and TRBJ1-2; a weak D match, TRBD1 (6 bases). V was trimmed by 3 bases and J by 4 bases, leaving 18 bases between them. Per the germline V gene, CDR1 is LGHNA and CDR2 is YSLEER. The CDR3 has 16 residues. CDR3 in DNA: TGCGCCAGCAGCCAGCAGTTGCGGGCAGGGGTCTATGGCTACACCTTC. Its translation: CASSQQLRAGVYGYTF.

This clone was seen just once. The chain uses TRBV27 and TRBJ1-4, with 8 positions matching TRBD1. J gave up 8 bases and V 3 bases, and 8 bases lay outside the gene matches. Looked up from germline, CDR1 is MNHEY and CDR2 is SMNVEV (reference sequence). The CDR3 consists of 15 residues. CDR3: CASSFRGLSNEKLFF. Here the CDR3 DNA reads TGTGCCAGCAGTTTCAGGGGGCTTTCAAACGAAAAACTGTTTTTT.

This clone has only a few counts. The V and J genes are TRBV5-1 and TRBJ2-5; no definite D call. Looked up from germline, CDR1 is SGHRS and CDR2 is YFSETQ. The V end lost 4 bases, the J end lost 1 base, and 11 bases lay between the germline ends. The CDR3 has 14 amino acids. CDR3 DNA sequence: TGCGCCAGCAGCAACACCCCCAGCCAAGAGACCCAGTACTTC. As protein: CASSNTPSQETQYF.

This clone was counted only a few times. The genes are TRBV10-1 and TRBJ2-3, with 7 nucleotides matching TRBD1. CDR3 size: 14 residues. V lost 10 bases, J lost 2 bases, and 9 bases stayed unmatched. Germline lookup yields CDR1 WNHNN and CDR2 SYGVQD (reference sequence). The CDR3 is CATAGGRDTDTQYF. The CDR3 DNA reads TGCGCCACCGCAGGGGGAAGAGACACAGATACGCAGTATTTT.

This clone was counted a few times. The CDR3 DNA reads TGTGCCAGTAGTATACTAGGGGCCTATTATGGCTACACCTTC. Encoded protein: CASSILGAYYGYTF. This chain joins TRBV19 and TRBJ1-2; D might be TRBD1 (5 bases). In germline, CDR1 is LNHDA, CDR2 SQIVND (reference sequence). The V and J ends lost 2 bases and 5 bases respectively, with 12 bases between them. The CDR3 consists of 14 residues.

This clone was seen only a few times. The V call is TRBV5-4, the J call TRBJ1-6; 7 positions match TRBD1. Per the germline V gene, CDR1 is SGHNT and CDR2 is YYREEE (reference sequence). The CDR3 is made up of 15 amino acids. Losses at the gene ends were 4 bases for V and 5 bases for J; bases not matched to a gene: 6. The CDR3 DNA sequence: TGTGCCAGCAGCCCCCGGACAGGAGATAATTCACCCCTCCACTTT. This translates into CASSPRTGDNSPLHF.

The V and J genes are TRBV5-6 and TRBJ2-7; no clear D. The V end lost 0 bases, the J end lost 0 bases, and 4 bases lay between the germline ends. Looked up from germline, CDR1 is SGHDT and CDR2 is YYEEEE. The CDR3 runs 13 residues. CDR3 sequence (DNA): TGTGCCAGCAGCTTGGACACCTCCTACGAGCAGTACTTC. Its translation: CASSLDTSYEQYF.

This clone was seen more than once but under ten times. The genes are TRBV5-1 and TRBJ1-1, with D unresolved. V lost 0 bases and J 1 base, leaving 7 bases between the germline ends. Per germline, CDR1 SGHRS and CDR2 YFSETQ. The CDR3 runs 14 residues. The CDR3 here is CASSLGRANTEAFF. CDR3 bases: TGCGCCAGCAGCTTGGGGCGGGCGAACACTGAAGCTTTCTTT.

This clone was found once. CDR3 sequence: CASSLGQGGTSQETQYF. As DNA, the CDR3 is TGCGCCAGCAGCTTGGGACAGGGCGGAACTAGCCAAGAGACCCAGTACTTC. The J gene is TRBJ2-5, the V gene TRBV5-1, with 7 positions matching TRBD1. The germline gives CDR1 SGHRS, CDR2 YFSETQ. CDR3 size: 17 residues. V shed 0 bases and J 1 base; nucleotides not matched to a gene: 9.